The 29 T cell receptor beta chains in this list originate from one sample, sequenced in a study of vaccination effects on CD4 cells after COVID-19. Assay: immunoSEQ multiplex PCR; the TCRdb copy retains only in-frame clones and omits some. The table has more than 55,000 clones, approximately 72% seen once; the top ten hold about 4.6%. Around day 10 of culture, CD4+ T cells were separated out. Two doses of BNT162b2 or mRNA-1273 vaccine were administered to participants. Their cognate antigens are unknown. The sequencing used CD4+ T cells from PBMCs cultured without peptide, collected after COVID-19 vaccination. The source is a human donor who received a COVID-19 vaccine.

This clone was observed a handful of times. The chain combines TRBV3-1 (or the pseudogene TRBV3-2) with TRBJ2-2; 12 bases align to TRBD2. Trimming cost V 4 bases and J 5 bases; bases outside gene matches: 5. Germline V CDR1 and CDR2: LGHDT, YNNKEL (reference sequence). The CDR3 loop spans 16 amino acids. CDR3 protein: CASSRLAGGGTGELFF. As DNA, the CDR3 is TGTGCCAGCAGCCGCCTAGCGGGAGGGGGGACCGGGGAGCTGTTTTTT.

V gene TRBV2 combines with J gene TRBJ1-5; D gene unclear. The CDR3 is made up of 15 amino acids. Germline V gene lookup returns CDR1 SNHLY and CDR2 FYNNEI. V was shortened by 4 bases and J by 6 bases, with 16 bases between the two germline ends. The CDR3 sequence: CASSAGLPGRQPQHF. CDR3 bases: TGTGCCAGCAGTGCCGGACTCCCGGGCCGTCAGCCCCAGCATTTT.

This chain connects TRBV7-9 to TRBJ2-5; 15 nucleotides line up with TRBD2. CDR3 length: 17 amino acids. Germline V gene data show CDR1 as SEHNR and CDR2 as FQNEAQ (reference sequence). J lost 2 bases, V lost 6 bases, and 7 bases had no gene match. CDR3 sequence reads: CASRKGLAGGPQETQYF. In DNA form, the CDR3 reads TGTGCCAGCAGGAAGGGACTAGCGGGAGGTCCGCAAGAGACCCAGTACTTC.

This chain joins TRBV4-2 and TRBJ1-4; 7 bases are a match to TRBD1. J was trimmed by 5 bases and V by 5 bases; bases with no gene match: 8. Germline V gene lookup returns CDR1 LGHNA and CDR2 YNFKEQ. The CDR3 totals 15 residues. This CDR3 is CASSAPGQQNEKLFF. CDR3 sequence (DNA): TGTGCCAGCAGCGCTCCGGGACAGCAGAATGAAAAACTGTTTTTT.

This clone came up a few times. The CDR3 protein is CATSQDAVGEQYF. CDR3 sequence (DNA): TGTGCCACCAGTCAAGACGCCGTGGGCGAGCAGTACTTC. The chain combines TRBV24-1 with TRBJ2-7; unclear D gene. The V and J ends lost 6 bases and 6 bases respectively, with 14 bases between them. The CDR3 consists of 13 residues. Germline-derived CDR1 and CDR2 are KGHDR and SFDVKD.

J is TRBJ1-3 and V is TRBV4-1, with D unclear. The CDR3 has 17 residues. Per the germline V gene, CDR1 is MGHRA and CDR2 is YSYEKL. The V end was cut by 1 base, the J end by 0 bases, with 13 bases between. The CDR3 DNA is TGCGCCAGCAGCCAAGTTGGTCACGTAACCTCTGGAAACACCATATATTTT. Amino acid sequence: CASSQVGHVTSGNTIYF.

This rearrangement joins TRBV18 to TRBJ2-2; no clear D gene. The CDR3 has 14 residues. V was shortened by 6 bases and J by 7 bases, with 15 bases between the two germline ends. Germline CDR1 KGHSH, CDR2 LQKENI. CDR3 in DNA: TGTGCCAGCTCCCCGACCATTCTGGACGGGGAGCTGTTTTTT. This gives the protein CASSPTILDGELFF.

V usage is TRBV25-1 and J usage is TRBJ1-1, with D unresolved. The CDR3 totals 14 residues. Germline CDR1 MGHDK, CDR2 SYGVNS. V was shortened by 0 bases and J by 1 base, with 6 bases between the two germline ends. The CDR3 nucleotides read TGTGCCAGCAGTGAATATGGGCAGAACACTGAAGCTTTCTTT. It yields the protein CASSEYGQNTEAFF. The full variable domain, completed using reference TRBV25-1 and TRBJ1-1, is EADIYQTPRYLVIGTGKKITLECSQTMGHDKMYWYQQDPGMELHLIHYSYGVNSTEKGDLSSESTVSRIRTEHFPLTLESARPSHTSQYLCASSEYGQNTEAFFGQGTRLTVV.

The chain recombines TRBV5-1 with TRBJ2-7; D not resolved. V was cut by 4 bases and J by 2 bases, with 10 bases left in between. The CDR3 sequence is 13 residues long. Germline CDR1 SGHRS, CDR2 YFSETQ. The CDR3 loop is CASSPDIPYEQYF. CDR3 coding DNA: TGCGCCAGCAGCCCTGACATCCCCTACGAGCAGTACTTC.

The J gene is TRBJ2-7, the V gene TRBV3-1 (or the pseudogene TRBV3-2); D ambiguous. Germline V CDR1 and CDR2: LGHDT, YNNKEL (reference sequence). The CDR3 loop spans 14 amino acids. Trimming shortened V by 1 base and J by 2 bases, and 9 bases separated the two germline ends. The CDR3 nucleotides read TGTGCCAGCAGCCAAGCGCAGGTTCCCTACGAGCAGTACTTC. Encoded protein: CASSQAQVPYEQYF.

This rearrangement joins TRBV28 to TRBJ2-2; possibly TRBD1 for D (6 bases). CDR3 length equals 14 residues. Trimming cost V 5 bases and J 5 bases, with 12 bases left between them. Germline V gene sequence: CDR1 MDHEN, CDR2 SYDVKM. The CDR3 bases are TGTGCCAGCAGTCCGGGACAAGGGACCGGGGAGCTGTTTTTT. It specifies CASSPGQGTGELFF.

This chain uses TRBV30 with TRBJ2-2; D is undetermined. V was cut by 3 bases and J by 6 bases, with 11 bases left in between. This CDR3 contains 13 residues. The germline V gene encodes CDR1 GTSNPN and CDR2 SVGIG (reference sequence). The CDR3 here is CAWSRERPGELFF. The CDR3 DNA is TGTGCCTGGAGCCGAGAGAGGCCCGGGGAGCTGTTTTTT. The full variable domain, in which reference TRBV30 and TRBJ2-2 provide the parts outside the CDR3, is SQTIHQWPATLVQPVGSPLSLECTVEGTSNPNLYWYRQAAGRGLQLLFYSVGIGQISSEVPQNLSASRPQDRQFILSSKKLLLSDSGFYLCAWSRERPGELFFGEGSRLTVL.

This clone was seen just once. V and J are TRBV6-5 and TRBJ1-1; 7 bases are shared with TRBD1. V trimming: 5 bases; J trimming: 8 bases; junction bases outside the gene matches: 5. This CDR3 spans 12 amino acids. Germline values: CDR1 MNHEY, CDR2 SVGAGI. DNA of the CDR3: TGTGCCAGCAGTCCACGACAGGGCGAAGCTTTCTTT. Translation: CASSPRQGEAFF.

The chain uses TRBV9 and TRBJ2-3; D is ambiguous. V was shortened by 3 bases and J by 4 bases, with 12 bases between the two germline ends. The CDR3 totals 14 residues. CDR1 and CDR2 (germline): SGDLS, YYNGEE. The DNA for the CDR3 is TGTGCCAGCAGCGCAACCGTCGGTCCAGATACGCAGTATTTT. Residues: CASSATVGPDTQYF.

V gene TRBV29-1 combines with J gene TRBJ2-7, with 10 bases identical to TRBD1. The V segment lost 6 bases and the J segment 0 bases; nucleotides outside the gene matches: 8. Looked up from germline, CDR1 is SQVTM and CDR2 is ANQGSEA. The CDR3 is 15 residues long. The CDR3, as DNA: TGCAGCGTGGGGTCCGGGACAGGGGCCTCCTACGAGCAGTACTTC. Residues: CSVGSGTGASYEQYF.

The chain joins TRBV5-1 to TRBJ2-7; D is unclear. Germline V CDR1 and CDR2: SGHRS, YFSETQ. The length of the CDR3 is 13 residues. V lost 0 bases, J lost 3 bases, and 7 bases lay in between. In DNA, the CDR3 is TGCGCCAGCAGCTTGGCCCCCGGCTACGAGCAGTACTTC. It is translated as CASSLAPGYEQYF.

The J gene is TRBJ1-6, the V gene TRBV30, with D maybe TRBD1 (6 bases). Looked up from germline, CDR1 is GTSNPN and CDR2 is SVGIG (reference sequence). There are 14 residues in the CDR3. V lost 4 bases and J 4 bases, leaving 11 bases between the germline ends. DNA for the CDR3: TGTGCCTGGACTCGCAGGGGATATAATTCACCCCTCCACTTT. Translation gives CAWTRRGYNSPLHF.

The chain combines TRBV7-2 with TRBJ2-5, with D possibly TRBD2 on 5 matching bases. Trimming pared 4 bases from V and 2 bases from J, leaving 8 bases between. CDR1 and CDR2 (germline): SGHTA, FQGNSA. This CDR3 is built from 13 residues. For the CDR3, the DNA is TGTGCCAGCAGCTCGCGGACTCAAGAGACCCAGTACTTC. It yields the protein CASSSRTQETQYF.

This clone was recorded once. This sequence joins TRBV5-1 and TRBJ2-2; D gene uncertain. This CDR3 contains 15 residues. Trimming removed 2 bases at V and 2 bases at J, with 10 bases between. The germline V gene encodes CDR1 SGHRS and CDR2 YFSETQ. The CDR3 loop reads CASSLKGSNTGELFF. For the CDR3, the DNA is TGCGCCAGCAGCTTAAAAGGGTCCAACACCGGGGAGCTGTTTTTT.

This clone was found once. The rearrangement joins TRBV7-3 to TRBJ2-3, with 9 bases fitting TRBD2. V gave up 1 base and J gave up 8 bases; unmatched junction bases: 1. CDR3 length: 13 residues. The germline gives CDR1 SGHTA, CDR2 FQGTGA. The CDR3 coding sequence is TGTGCCAGCAGCTTAATACTAGCGGGTACGCAGTATTTT. It specifies CASSLILAGTQYF.

The rearrangement links TRBV21-1 to TRBJ1-6. TRBV21-1 is a recognized pseudogene. This CDR3 is 13 amino acids long. Written as DNA, the CDR3 is TGTGCCAGCAGCAGGACCGGGAATTCACCCCTCCACTTT. Its translation: CASSRTGNSPLHF.

The rearrangement uses TRBV29-1 and TRBJ1-1, with D unclear. V lost 3 bases and J lost 0, with 8 bases in between. The CDR3 extends over 13 amino acids. Germline lookup yields CDR1 SQVTM and CDR2 ANQGSEA. CDR3 region: CSVDKDMNTEAFF. Written as DNA, the CDR3 is TGCAGCGTTGATAAGGATATGAACACTGAAGCTTTCTTT.

The genes are TRBV30 and TRBJ2-7; no clear D gene. This CDR3 comprises 14 residues. Germline-derived CDR1 and CDR2 are GTSNPN and SVGIG (reference sequence). Trimming took off 0 bases at V and 3 bases at J, with 12 bases between the two ends. CDR3 loop: CAWSVHPRFYEQYF. CDR3 nucleotide sequence: TGTGCCTGGAGTGTACACCCGCGTTTCTACGAGCAGTACTTC. The variable domain in full, completed from reference TRBV30 and TRBJ2-7, reads SQTIHQWPATLVQPVGSPLSLECTVEGTSNPNLYWYRQAAGRGLQLLFYSVGIGQISSEVPQNLSASRPQDRQFILSSKKLLLSDSGFYLCAWSVHPRFYEQYFGPGTRLTVT.

The chain combines TRBV2 with TRBJ2-1; D possibly matches TRBD1 or TRBD2 (5 bases each). The CDR3 totals 13 residues. V was cut by 7 bases and J by 6 bases, with 13 bases left in between. Germline V CDR1 and CDR2: SNHLY, FYNNEI. The CDR3 is CASKKPGRNEQFF. The CDR3 nucleotides are TGTGCCAGCAAGAAGCCGGGACGCAATGAGCAGTTCTTC.

This chain connects TRBV18 to TRBJ2-1, with 9 bases identical to TRBD1. This CDR3 has 15 amino acids. V gave up 3 bases and J gave up 5 bases; unmatched junction bases: 5. Germline V gene data show CDR1 as KGHSH and CDR2 as LQKENI. CDR3 protein: CASSPRDRVDNEQFF. The DNA for the CDR3 is TGTGCCAGCTCACCTCGGGACAGGGTCGACAATGAGCAGTTCTTC.

The J gene is TRBJ2-7, the V gene TRBV28, with a possible D match to TRBD2 (5 bases). This CDR3 region has 15 residues. V was clipped by 8 bases and J by 0 bases, with 17 bases between them. Germline CDR1 is MDHEN and CDR2 is SYDVKM. The CDR3: CASSGNGGVSYEQYF. In DNA form, the CDR3 reads TGTGCCAGCTCGGGAAATGGCGGAGTCTCCTACGAGCAGTACTTC.

The chain recombines TRBV27 with TRBJ2-1, with TRBD2 identical over 13 bases. V lost 3 bases, J lost 8 bases, and 7 bases stayed unmatched. This CDR3 is built from 16 residues. Germline values: CDR1 MNHEY, CDR2 SMNVEV (reference sequence). The CDR3 here is CASSFSTSGRFDEQFF. The DNA for the CDR3 is TGTGCCAGCAGTTTCTCGACTAGCGGGAGGTTTGATGAGCAGTTCTTC.

The rearrangement links TRBV18 to TRBJ1-5; perhaps TRBD1 as D (5 bases). The V end lost 0 bases, the J end lost 3 bases, and 12 bases lay between the germline ends. The CDR3 loop spans 16 amino acids. Germline V gene data show CDR1 as KGHSH and CDR2 as LQKENI. The CDR3 loop reads CASSPPGTGINQPQHF. The CDR3, as DNA: TGTGCCAGCTCACCACCCGGGACGGGCATCAATCAGCCCCAGCATTTT. Full variable domain (rest looked up from reference TRBV18 and TRBJ1-5): NAGVMQNPRHLVRRRGQEARLRCSPMKGHSHVYWYRQLPEEGLKFMVYLQKENIIDESGMPKERFSAEFPKEGPSILRIQQVVRGDSAAYFCASSPPGTGINQPQHFGDGTRLSIL.

The chain joins TRBV11-3 to TRBJ1-6, with TRBD1 matching over 9 bases. The J segment lost 2 bases and the V segment lost 5 bases, leaving 13 bases of the junction unmatched. This CDR3 region has 19 residues. CDR1 and CDR2 (germline): SGHNT, YENEEA. The CDR3 region is CASSRGTGKGGPYNSPLHF. The DNA of the CDR3 is TGTGCCAGCAGCCGCGGGACAGGGAAGGGTGGGCCCTATAATTCACCCCTCCACTTT.